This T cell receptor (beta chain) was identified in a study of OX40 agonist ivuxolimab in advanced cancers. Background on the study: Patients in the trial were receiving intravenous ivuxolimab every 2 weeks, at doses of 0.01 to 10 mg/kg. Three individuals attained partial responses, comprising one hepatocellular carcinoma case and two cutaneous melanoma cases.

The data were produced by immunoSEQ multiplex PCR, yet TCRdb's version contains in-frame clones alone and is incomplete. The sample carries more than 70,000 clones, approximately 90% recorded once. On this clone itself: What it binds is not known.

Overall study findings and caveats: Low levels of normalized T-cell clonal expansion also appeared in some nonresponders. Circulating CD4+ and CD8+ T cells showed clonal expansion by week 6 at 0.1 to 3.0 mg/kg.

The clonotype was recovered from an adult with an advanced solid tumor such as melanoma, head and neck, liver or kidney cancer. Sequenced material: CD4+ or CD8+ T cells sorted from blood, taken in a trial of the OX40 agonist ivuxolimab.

CDR3 loop: CASSLMGLNNEQFF. The CDR3 nucleotides read TGTGCCAGCAGCTTAATGGGACTAAACAATGAGCAGTTCTTC. The chain carries TRBV7-9 and TRBJ2-1, with TRBD2 identical over 7 bases. Germline CDR1 reads SEHNR; CDR2 reads FQNEAQ (reference sequence). This CDR3 comprises 14 residues. The V and J ends lost 2 bases and 5 bases, in that order; junction bases with no gene match: 3.